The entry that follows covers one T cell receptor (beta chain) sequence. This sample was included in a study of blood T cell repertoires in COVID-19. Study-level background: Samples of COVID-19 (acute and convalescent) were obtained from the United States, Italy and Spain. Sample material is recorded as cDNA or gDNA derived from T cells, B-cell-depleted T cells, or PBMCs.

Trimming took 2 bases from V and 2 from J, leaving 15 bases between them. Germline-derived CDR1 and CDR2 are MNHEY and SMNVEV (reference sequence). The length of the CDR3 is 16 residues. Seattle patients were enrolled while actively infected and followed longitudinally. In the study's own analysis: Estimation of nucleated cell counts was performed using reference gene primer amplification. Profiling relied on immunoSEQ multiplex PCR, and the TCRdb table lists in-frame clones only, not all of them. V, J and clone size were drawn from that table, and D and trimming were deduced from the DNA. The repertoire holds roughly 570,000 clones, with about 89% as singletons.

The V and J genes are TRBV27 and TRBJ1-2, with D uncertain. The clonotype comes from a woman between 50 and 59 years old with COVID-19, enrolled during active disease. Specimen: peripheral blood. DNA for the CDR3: TGTGCCAGCAGTTTAGGAGGGATTGGAATGAACTATGGCTACACCTTC. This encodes CASSLGGIGMNYGYTF.